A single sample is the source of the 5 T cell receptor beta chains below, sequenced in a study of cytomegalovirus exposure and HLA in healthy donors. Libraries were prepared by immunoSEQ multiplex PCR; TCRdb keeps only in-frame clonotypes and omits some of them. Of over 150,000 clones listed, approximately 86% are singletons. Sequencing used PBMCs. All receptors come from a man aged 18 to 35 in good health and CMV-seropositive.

In DNA, the CDR3 is TGTGCCACCAGCAGAGAACTAGCGGGAGGGCCACCTTACAATGAGCAGTTCTTC. Translation: CATSRELAGGPPYNEQFF. This chain uses TRBV15 with TRBJ2-1; TRBD2 matches at 13 bases. This CDR3 has 18 amino acids. V lost 0 bases and J lost 4; bases outside the gene matches: 6. CDR1 is LNHNV, CDR2 YYDKDF, per germline (reference sequence).

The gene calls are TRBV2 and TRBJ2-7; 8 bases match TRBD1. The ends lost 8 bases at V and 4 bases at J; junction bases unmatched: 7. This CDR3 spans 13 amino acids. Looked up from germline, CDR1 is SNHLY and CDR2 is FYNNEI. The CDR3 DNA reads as TGTGCCAGCGCCGGACAGGGACGATACGAGCAGTACTTC. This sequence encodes CASAGQGRYEQYF.

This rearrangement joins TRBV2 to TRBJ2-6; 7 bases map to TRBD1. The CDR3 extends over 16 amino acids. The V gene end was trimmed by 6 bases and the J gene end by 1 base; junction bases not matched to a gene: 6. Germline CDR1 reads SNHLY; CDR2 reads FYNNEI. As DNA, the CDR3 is TGTGCCAGCAGCCGGGACAGTAGTTCTGGGGCCAACGTCCTGACTTTC. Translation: CASSRDSSSGANVLTF.

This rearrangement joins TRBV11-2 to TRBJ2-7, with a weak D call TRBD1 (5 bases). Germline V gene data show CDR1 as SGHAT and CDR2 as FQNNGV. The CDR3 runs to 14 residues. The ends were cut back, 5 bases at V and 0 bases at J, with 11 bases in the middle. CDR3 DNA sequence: TGTGCCAGCAGCCCCGACAGTTCCTCCTACGAGCAGTACTTC. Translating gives CASSPDSSSYEQYF.

CDR3 in DNA: TGTGCCAGCAGCTTACTGCTAGGACAGGGGGGCACCTACAATGAGCAGTTCTTC. It encodes CASSLLLGQGGTYNEQFF. The chain recombines TRBV11-2 with TRBJ2-1, with 10 positions matching TRBD1. Germline loops: CDR1 SGHAT, CDR2 FQNNGV. With V trimmed by 2 bases and J by 2 bases, 9 bases remained unmatched. The CDR3 totals 18 residues. The full variable domain, with the rest looked up from reference TRBV11-2 and TRBJ2-1, is EAGVAQSPRYKIIEKRQSVAFWCNPISGHATLYWYQQILGQGPKLLIQFQNNGVVDDSQLPKDRFSAERLKGVDSTLKIQPAKLEDSAVYLCASSLLLGQGGTYNEQFFGPGTRLTVL.